This T cell receptor beta chain was sequenced during a study of blood T cell repertoires in COVID-19. Study at large: Whether acute or convalescent, the COVID-19 samples came from the United States, Italy and Spain. T cells, B-cell-depleted T cells, or PBMCs supplied cDNA or gDNA.

Authors' processing steps: Estimates of nucleated cell counts were drawn from the amplification of reference gene primers. The repertoire was sequenced with immunoSEQ multiplex PCR; TCRdb's copy has only in-frame clones and lacks some. The V and J calls and the clone size are those of that table, but D and trimming were determined from the DNA. This table holds some 38,000 clones, around 85% found once. V was shortened by 8 bases and J by 7 bases, with 17 bases between the two germline ends. CDR3 length: 13 amino acids. Germline V gene lookup returns CDR1 LNHDA and CDR2 SQIVND (reference sequence). The sequence derives from a middle-aged man with active COVID-19. The V and J genes are TRBV19 and TRBJ1-1; weak D call: TRBD1 (6 bases). The sample comprised peripheral blood. CDR3 DNA sequence: TGTGCCAGTGCCCAGGGGAGCGGTATTGAAGCTTTCTTT. It is translated as CASAQGSGIEAFF.